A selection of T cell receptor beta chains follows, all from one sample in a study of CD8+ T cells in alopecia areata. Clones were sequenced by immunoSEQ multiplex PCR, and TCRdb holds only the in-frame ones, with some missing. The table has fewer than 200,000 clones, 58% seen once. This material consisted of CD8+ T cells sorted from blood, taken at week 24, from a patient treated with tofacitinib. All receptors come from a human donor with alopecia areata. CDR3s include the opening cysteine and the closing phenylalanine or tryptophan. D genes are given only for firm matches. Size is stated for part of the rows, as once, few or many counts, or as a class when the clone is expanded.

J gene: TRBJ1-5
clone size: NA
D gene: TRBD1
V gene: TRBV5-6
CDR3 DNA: TGTGCCAGCAGCTTGGGGGACAGGAGATCCATAGGGAATCAGCCCCAGCATTTT
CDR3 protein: CASSLGDRRSIGNQPQHF

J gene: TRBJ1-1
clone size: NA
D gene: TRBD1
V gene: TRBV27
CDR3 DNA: TGTGCCAGCAGCCCCACAGGGGACACTGAAGCTTTCTTT
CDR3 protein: CASSPTGDTEAFF

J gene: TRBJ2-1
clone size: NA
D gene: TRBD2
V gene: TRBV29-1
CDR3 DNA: TGCAGCGTCCGGGGGGGTTCCTATGAGCAGTTCTTC
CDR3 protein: CSVRGGSYEQFF

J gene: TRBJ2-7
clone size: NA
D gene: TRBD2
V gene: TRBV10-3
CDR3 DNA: TGTGCCATCCTCGGGGCGGGGGCCTACGAGCAGTACTTC
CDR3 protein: CAILGAGAYEQYF

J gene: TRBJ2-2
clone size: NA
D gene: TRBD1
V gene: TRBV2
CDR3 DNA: TGTGCCAGTACTGACAGGGTTCCCGGGGAGCTGTTTTTT
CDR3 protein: CASTDRVPGELFF

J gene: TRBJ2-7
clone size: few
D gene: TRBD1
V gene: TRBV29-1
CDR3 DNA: TGCAGCGTGACACAGGGGCCGGGCTACGAGCAGTACTTC
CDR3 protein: CSVTQGPGYEQYF

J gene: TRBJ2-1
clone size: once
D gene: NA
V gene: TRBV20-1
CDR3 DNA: TGCAGTGCTCCCTCCTACAATGAGCAGTTCTTC
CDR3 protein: CSAPSYNEQFF

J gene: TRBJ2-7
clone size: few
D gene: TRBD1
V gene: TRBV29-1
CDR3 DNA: TGCAGCGTTGTGGACAGGGGAGCTTACGAGCAGTACTTC
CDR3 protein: CSVVDRGAYEQYF

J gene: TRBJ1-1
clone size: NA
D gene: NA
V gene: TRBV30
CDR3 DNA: TGTGCCTGGAGTCGGCTTCAAATGAACACTGAAGCTTTCTTT
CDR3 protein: CAWSRLQMNTEAFF

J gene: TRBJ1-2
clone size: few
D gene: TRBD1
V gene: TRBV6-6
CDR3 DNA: TGTGCCAGCAGTCGCAACCAGGACAGGGCGGGGGGCTACACCTTC
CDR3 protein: CASSRNQDRAGGYTF

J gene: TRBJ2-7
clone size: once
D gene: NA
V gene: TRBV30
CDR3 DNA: TGTGCCTGGAGGGGTACCTCCTACGAGCAGTACTTC
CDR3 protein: CAWRGTSYEQYF

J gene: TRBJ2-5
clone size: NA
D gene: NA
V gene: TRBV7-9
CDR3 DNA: TGTGCCAGCAGCTTCCGGGAGACCCAGTACTTC
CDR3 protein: CASSFRETQYF

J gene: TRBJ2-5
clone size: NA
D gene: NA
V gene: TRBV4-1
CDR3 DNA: TGCGCCAGCAGCCAAGGCAGGGGAACCCAAGAGACCCAGTACTTC
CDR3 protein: CASSQGRGTQETQYF

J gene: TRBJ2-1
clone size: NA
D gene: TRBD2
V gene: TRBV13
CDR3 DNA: TGTGCCAGCAGCCCCCGGACTAGCGGGTCCCCCGAGGATGAGCAGTTCTTC
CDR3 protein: CASSPRTSGSPEDEQFF

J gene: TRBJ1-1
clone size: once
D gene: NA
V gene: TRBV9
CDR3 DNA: TGTGCCAGCATGGGGGAGGGGTCGGTTTTCTTT
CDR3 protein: CASMGEGSVFF

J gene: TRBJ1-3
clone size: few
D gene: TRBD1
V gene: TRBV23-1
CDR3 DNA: TGCGCCAGCAGTCAATCCAGCATACAGGGGGCAAGAAACACCATATATTTT
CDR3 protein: CASSQSSIQGARNTIYF

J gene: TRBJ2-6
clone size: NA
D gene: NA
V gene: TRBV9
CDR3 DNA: TGTGCCAGCAGCGCCGATAGCGGTCGGGGACGGGAAGTCCTGACTTTC
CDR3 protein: CASSADSGRGREVLTF

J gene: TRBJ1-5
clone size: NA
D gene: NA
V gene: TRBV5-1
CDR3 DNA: TGCGCCAGCAGCTTGGCGGGGGTAGCAAGCCAGCCCCAGCATTTT
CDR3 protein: CASSLAGVASQPQHF

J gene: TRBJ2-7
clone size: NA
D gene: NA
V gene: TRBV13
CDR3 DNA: TGTGCCAGCAGCTTGAGTTCGCCCTACGAGCAGTACTTC
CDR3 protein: CASSLSSPYEQYF

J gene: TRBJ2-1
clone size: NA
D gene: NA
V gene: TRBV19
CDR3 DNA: TGTGCCAGTAGTGATGGATACAATGAGCAGTTCTTC
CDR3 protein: CASSDGYNEQFF

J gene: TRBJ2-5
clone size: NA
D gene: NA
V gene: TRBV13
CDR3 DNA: TGTGCCAGCAGCGAATGGATTGATGAGACCCAGTACTTC
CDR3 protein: CASSEWIDETQYF

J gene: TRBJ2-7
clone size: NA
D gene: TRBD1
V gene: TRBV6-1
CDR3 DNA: TGTGCCAGCAGCAAACGGACAGGGGGCTACGAGCAGTACTTC
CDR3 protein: CASSKRTGGYEQYF

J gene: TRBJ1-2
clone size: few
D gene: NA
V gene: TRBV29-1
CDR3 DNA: TGCAGCGTTGTAGAATCCTATGGCTACACCTTC
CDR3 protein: CSVVESYGYTF

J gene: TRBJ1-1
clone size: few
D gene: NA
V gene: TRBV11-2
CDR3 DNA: TGTGCCAGCAGCTCACACATTGACGGCAACACTGAAGCTTTCTTT
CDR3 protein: CASSSHIDGNTEAFF

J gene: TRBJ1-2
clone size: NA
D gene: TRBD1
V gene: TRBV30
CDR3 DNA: TGTGCCTGGAGGGGGACAGCCTACACCTTC
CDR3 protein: CAWRGTAYTF

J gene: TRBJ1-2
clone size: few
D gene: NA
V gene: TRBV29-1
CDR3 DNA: TGCAGCGTTGAACAGCTAATAAACTATGGCTACACCTTC
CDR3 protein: CSVEQLINYGYTF

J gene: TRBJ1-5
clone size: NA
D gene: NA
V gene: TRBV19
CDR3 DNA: TGTGCCAGTAGTATTGGTAATCAGCCCCAGCATTTT
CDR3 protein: CASSIGNQPQHF

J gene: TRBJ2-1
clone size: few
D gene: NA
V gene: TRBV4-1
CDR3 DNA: TGCGCCAGCAGCCAAGATTGGTATGAGCAGTTCTTC
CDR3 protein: CASSQDWYEQFF

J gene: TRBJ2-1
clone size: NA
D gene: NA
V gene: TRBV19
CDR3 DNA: TGTGCCAGTAGTATACAGGACAATGAGCAGTTCTTC
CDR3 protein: CASSIQDNEQFF

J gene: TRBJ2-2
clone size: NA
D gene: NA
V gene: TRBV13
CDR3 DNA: TGTGCCAGCAGCTCATACAGAACCGGGGAGCTGTTTTTT
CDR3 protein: CASSSYRTGELFF

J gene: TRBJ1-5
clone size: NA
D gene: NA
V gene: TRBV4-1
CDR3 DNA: TGCGCCAGCAGCCAAGTGGCGGTTCCTAGCAATCAGCCCCAGCATTTT
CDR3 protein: CASSQVAVPSNQPQHF

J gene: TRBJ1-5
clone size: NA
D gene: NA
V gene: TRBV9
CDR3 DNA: TGTGCCAGCAGCGTAGGAAGGGAAGGCAATCAGCCCCAGCATTTT
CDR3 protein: CASSVGREGNQPQHF

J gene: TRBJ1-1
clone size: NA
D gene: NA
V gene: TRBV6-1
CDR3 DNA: TGTGCCAGCAGTGACATCCCCGAAGCTTTCTTT
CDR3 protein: CASSDIPEAFF

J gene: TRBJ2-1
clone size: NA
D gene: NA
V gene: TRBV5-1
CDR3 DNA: TGCGCCAGCAGCATTGGTGGGCCTCTCAATGAGCAGTTCTTC
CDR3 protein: CASSIGGPLNEQFF

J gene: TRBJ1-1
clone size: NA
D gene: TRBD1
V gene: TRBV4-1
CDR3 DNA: TGCGCCAGCAGCCCGCACAGGGGGAACACTGAAGCTTTCTTT
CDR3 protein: CASSPHRGNTEAFF

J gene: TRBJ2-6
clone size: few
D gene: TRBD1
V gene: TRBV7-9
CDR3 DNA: TGTGCCAGCCGACAGGGGTCGTTGTTTTCTGGGGCCAACGTCCTGACTTTC
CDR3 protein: CASRQGSLFSGANVLTF

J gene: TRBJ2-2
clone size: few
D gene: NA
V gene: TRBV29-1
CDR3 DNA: TGCAGCGTTGTTGAGGTAGTAAGCACCGGGGAGCTGTTTTTT
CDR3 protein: CSVVEVVSTGELFF

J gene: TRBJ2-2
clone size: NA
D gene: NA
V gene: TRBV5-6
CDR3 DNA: TGTGCCAGCAGGCCCGAGGGCAGGTCGAACACCGGGGAGCTGTTTTTT
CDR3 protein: CASRPEGRSNTGELFF

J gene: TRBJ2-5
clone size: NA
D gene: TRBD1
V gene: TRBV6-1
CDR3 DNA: TGTGCCAGCAGCCCCGGGACAGGTTGGTCCCAGTACTTC
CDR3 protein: CASSPGTGWSQYF

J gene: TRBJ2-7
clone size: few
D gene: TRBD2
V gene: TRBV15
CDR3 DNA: TGTGCCACCAGCAGAGATCAGGGACTAGGATACGAGCAGTACTTC
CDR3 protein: CATSRDQGLGYEQYF

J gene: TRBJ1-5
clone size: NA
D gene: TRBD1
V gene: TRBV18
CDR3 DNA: TGTGCCAGCTCACCCGGACAGGGGTATCAGCCCCAGCATTTT
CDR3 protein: CASSPGQGYQPQHF

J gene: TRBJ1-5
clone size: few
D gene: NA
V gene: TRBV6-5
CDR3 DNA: TGTGCCAGCAGTTACTCAAGGAATCAGCCCCAGCATTTT
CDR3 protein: CASSYSRNQPQHF

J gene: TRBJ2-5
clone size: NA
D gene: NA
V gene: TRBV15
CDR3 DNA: TGTGCCACCAGCACCCCAGGGGGGGCAGAGACCCAGTACTTC
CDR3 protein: CATSTPGGAETQYF

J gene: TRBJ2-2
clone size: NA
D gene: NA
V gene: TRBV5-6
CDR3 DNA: TGTGCCAGCAGCTTGGGAAGGGCGCGGTTAAACACCGGGGAGCTGTTTTTT
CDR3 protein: CASSLGRARLNTGELFF

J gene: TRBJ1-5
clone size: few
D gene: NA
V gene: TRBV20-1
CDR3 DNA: TGCAGTGCAGGAGAGCCCCAGCATTTT
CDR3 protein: CSAGEPQHF

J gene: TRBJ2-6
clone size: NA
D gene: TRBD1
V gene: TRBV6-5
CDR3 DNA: TGTGCCAGCAGCCTGACAGGGGCTGGGGCCAACGTCCTGACTTTC
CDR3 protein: CASSLTGAGANVLTF

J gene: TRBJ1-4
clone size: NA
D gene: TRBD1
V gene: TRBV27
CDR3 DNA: TGTGCCAGCAGGGACAGGAGGCTTAATGAAAAACTGTTTTTT
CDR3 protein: CASRDRRLNEKLFF

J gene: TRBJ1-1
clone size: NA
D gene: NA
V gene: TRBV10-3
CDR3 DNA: TGTGCCATCAGTGAGGGGGCGTACACTGAAGCTTTCTTT
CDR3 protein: CAISEGAYTEAFF

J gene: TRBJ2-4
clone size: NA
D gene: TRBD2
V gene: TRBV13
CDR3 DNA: TGTGCCAGCAGCTTCTCGTCTCGGGGAGGGAACATTCAGTACTTC
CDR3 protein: CASSFSSRGGNIQYF

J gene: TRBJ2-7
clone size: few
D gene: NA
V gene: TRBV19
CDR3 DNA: TGTGCCAGTAGTGCGGGACAGAGTAGCTACGAGCAGTACTTC
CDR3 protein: CASSAGQSSYEQYF

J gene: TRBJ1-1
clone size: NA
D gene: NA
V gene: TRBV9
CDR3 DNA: TGTGCCAGCAGCGCCAACAGGAACACTGAAGCTTTCTTT
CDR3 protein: CASSANRNTEAFF

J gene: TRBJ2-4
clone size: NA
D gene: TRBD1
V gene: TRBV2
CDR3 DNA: TGTGCCAGCACCCCGACAGGGGCCAAAAACATTCAGTACTTC
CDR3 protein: CASTPTGAKNIQYF

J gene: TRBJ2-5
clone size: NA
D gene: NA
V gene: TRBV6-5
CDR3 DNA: TGTGCCAGCAGTTGGGATCAAGAGACCCAGTACTTC
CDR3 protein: CASSWDQETQYF

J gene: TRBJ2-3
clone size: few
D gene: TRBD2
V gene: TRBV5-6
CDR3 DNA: TGTGCCAGCAGCTTGGGCATCACTAGCGGGAGTATCGATACGCAGTATTTT
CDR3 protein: CASSLGITSGSIDTQYF

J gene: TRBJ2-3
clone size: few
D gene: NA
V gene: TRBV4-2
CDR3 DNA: TGTGCCAGCAGCCAAGTCGGGGTCGTTACAGATACGCAGTATTTT
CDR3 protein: CASSQVGVVTDTQYF